The following is a T cell receptor (beta chain) sequence with its context. This clone was seen a single time. The antigen it recognizes is unknown. Within one base of it there is no much larger clone, and no base qualities were kept. Participants in the prospective study were aged roughly 18 to 100 years, lived in 24 United States geographic areas, and enrolled through a virtual design. To assign participants to cohorts, the prospective study relied on clinical history that participants themselves reported in a screening survey and a study questionnaire. Mobile phlebotomists in the prospective study collected whole blood, serum and a nasopharyngeal or oropharyngeal swab from every participant. Additional blood draws and questionnaires over an approximately two-month period could optionally be provided by prospective study participants. Before DNA extraction, prospective study blood samples were shipped either frozen or at room temperature.

The CDR3 sequence holds 14 residues, the cysteine and phenylalanine included. The only DNA kept is the CDR3, 42 bases in frame from the first base. Relative to germline, V is 5 bases shorter and J is 5 bases shorter, with 15 bases between their ends. The germline V gene (reference sequence) sets CDR1 to LNHDA and CDR2 to SQIVND. This record belongs to a study of blood T cell repertoires in COVID-19 (TCRdb year 2020). Broadly, across the study: Samples from collaborators originated in the United States, Italy and Spain and spanned both the acute and convalescent phases of COVID-19. The prospective study material was composed of cDNA or gDNA derived from T cells, B-cell-depleted T cells, or PBMCs. Subjects who had been exposed to COVID-19, were actively infected with it, or had recovered from it provided the deeply sampled blood TCRbeta repertoires that made up the dataset. The repertoires were made available in a free public database intended to serve as a resource for research on the immune response to SARS-CoV-2. The samples were drawn from two sources: the first 160 participants of the ongoing ImmuneRACE study, and 950 to 1,500 subjects contributed by 6 global collaborators. The sample metadata nearly always contained a de-identified subject ID, COVID-19 status, age in years and sex. Where available, HLA class I and class II types were taken from metadata supplied by the sample provider and were not determined by assay-based typing. The full study reports these points: Clinical and demographic metadata were provided uncurated, with the amount varying by source and participant.

TCRbeta CDR3 regions were amplified from genomic DNA by means of the immunoSEQ Assay, a bias-controlled multiplex PCR. The authors' pipeline ran thus. The number of nucleated cells in each sample was estimated from the amplification of reference gene primers within the assay. To quantify the absolute abundance of each unique TCRbeta CDR3 rearrangement, sequence reads were collapsed and filtered. For each sample, productive Simpson clonality was calculated as the square root of Simpson's diversity index across productive rearrangements. TCRdb carries this immuneACCESS record with in-frame sequences only. Its versions omit some clonotypes, under half of them owing to an unresolved V gene in the studies checked, with the rest unexplained. D and trimming come from the DNA, and the V and J calls and clone size come from that table. Present in this sample are some 260,000 clones, around four fifths of which were seen just once. The ten largest clones take up under 5% of the sample.

Recombination connected TRBV19 to TRBJ2-5, with TRBD2 as a weak D call on 6 bases. Sequenced material: PBMCs or T cells enriched from blood (not recorded which). The receptor's source is a man aged 30 to 45 with acute COVID-19. This receptor carries the CDR3 CASSASGGTETQYF. The DNA sequence is given as TGTGCCAGTAGTGCCTCCGGAGGGACGGAGACCCAGTACTTC.